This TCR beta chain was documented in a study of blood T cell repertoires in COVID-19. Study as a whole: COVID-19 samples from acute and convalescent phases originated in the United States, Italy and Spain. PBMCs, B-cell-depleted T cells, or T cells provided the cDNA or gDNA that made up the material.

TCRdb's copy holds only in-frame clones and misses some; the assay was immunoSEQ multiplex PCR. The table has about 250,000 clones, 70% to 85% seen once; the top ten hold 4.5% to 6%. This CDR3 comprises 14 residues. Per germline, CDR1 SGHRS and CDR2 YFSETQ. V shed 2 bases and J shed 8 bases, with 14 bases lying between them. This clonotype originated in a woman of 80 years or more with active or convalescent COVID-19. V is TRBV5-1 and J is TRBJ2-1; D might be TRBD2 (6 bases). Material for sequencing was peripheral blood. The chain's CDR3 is CASSFGSGVDEQFF. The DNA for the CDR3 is TGCGCCAGCAGCTTCGGTAGCGGAGTGGATGAGCAGTTCTTC.